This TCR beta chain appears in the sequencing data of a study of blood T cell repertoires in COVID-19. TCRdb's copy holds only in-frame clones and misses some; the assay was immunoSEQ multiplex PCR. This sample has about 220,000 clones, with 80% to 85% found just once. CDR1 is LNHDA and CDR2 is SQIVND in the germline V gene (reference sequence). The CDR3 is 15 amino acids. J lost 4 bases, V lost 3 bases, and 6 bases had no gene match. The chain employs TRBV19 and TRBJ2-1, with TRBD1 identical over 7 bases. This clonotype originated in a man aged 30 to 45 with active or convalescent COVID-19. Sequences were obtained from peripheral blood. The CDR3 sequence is CASSMVTGLYNEQFF. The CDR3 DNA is TGTGCCAGTAGTATGGTGACAGGGCTGTACAATGAGCAGTTCTTC.